A single sample gave rise to the 20 T cell receptor beta chains below, sequenced in a study of Graves' ophthalmopathy and Graves' hyperthyroidism. The study amplified TCR beta CDR3 regions using RNA transcripts. RT-PCR with HTBI primers came first, then second-round multiplex PCR. One entry per CDR3 protein results from TCRdb running MiXCR on the multiplex PCR reads. The sample contains hundreds of thousands of distinct CDR3 sequences, roughly 14% of which appear only once. The sequencing sample was made of peripheral blood. The receptors shown here come from a young woman with stable Graves' hyperthyroidism.

This clonotype was counted between two and nine times. This chain connects TRBV5-1 to TRBJ1-1; a weak D match, TRBD1 (5 bases). CDR1 SGHRS and CDR2 YFSETQ come from the germline V gene. V was trimmed by 5 bases and J by 2 bases, leaving 10 bases between them. The CDR3 length is 13 residues. The CDR3 region is CASRQVINTEAFF. DNA for the CDR3: TGCGCCAGCAGACAGGTTATCAACACTGAAGCTTTCTTT. The entire variable domain, with the rest obtained from reference TRBV5-1 and TRBJ1-1, is as follows: KAGVTQTPRYLIKTRGQQVTLSCSPISGHRSVSWYQQTPGQGLQFLFEYFSETQRNKGNFPGRFSGRQFSNSRSEMNVSTLELGDSALYLCASRQVINTEAFFGQGTRLTVV.

This clonotype was observed a few times. The chain employs TRBV2 and TRBJ2-2, with D hard to call. This CDR3 spans 15 amino acids. CDR1 is SNHLY, CDR2 FYNNEI, per germline. The ends were cut back, 3 bases at V and 1 base at J, with 9 bases in the middle. CDR3 region: CASSDVAGNTGELFF. The CDR3 DNA is TGTGCCAGCAGTGATGTTGCCGGGAACACCGGGGAGCTGTTTTTT.

This clonotype was seen many times. This rearrangement joins TRBV5-6 to TRBJ2-7; D not certain. Germline lookup yields CDR1 SGHDT and CDR2 YYEEEE. This CDR3 is 13 amino acids long. V lost 4 bases, J lost 7 bases, and 15 bases lay in between. Here the CDR3 reads CASSPHGSGEQYF. The DNA for the CDR3 is TGTGCCAGCAGCCCCCACGGCTCCGGGGAGCAGTACTTC.

This clonotype was found many times. This chain uses TRBV29-1 with TRBJ1-5; D remains unclear. CDR3 length: 13 residues. Germline V gene sequence: CDR1 SQVTM, CDR2 ANQGSEA. V was shortened by 6 bases and J by 5 bases, with 14 bases between the two germline ends. The CDR3, as DNA: TGCAGCGTGAAACTGCCCGGAGATCAGCCCCAGCATTTT. Its protein product is CSVKLPGDQPQHF. Looking up the rest from reference TRBV29-1 and TRBJ1-5 gives the full variable domain: SAVISQKPSRDICQRGTSLTIQCQVDSQVTMMFWYRQQPGQSLTLIATANQGSEATYESGFVIDKFPISRPNLTFSTLTVSNMSPEDSSIYLCSVKLPGDQPQHFGDGTRLSIL.

DNA of the CDR3: TGTGCCAGCAGCTCTCTGGACAGGCGATTAGGCGGCTACACCTTC. Translated: CASSSLDRRLGGYTF. The chain recombines TRBV28 with TRBJ1-2; 7 nucleotides match TRBD1. Germline V CDR1 and CDR2: MDHEN, SYDVKM. The trim removed 6 bases at V and 8 bases at J, leaving 15 bases unmatched. This CDR3 spans 15 amino acids.

This clonotype was counted ten times or more. This chain links TRBV29-1 with TRBJ2-7, with D unresolved. The CDR3 runs 11 residues. CDR1 is SQVTM, CDR2 ANQGSEA, per germline. The germline V and J ends were trimmed by 5 bases and 6 bases, with 11 bases remaining between them. CDR3 DNA sequence: TGCAGCGTTTGGCGACAAGGCGAGCAGTACTTC. It specifies CSVWRQGEQYF.

The sample holds many counts of this clonotype. The chain couples TRBV29-1 to TRBJ2-7; D is unclear. Germline V CDR1 and CDR2: SQVTM, ANQGSEA. The CDR3 sequence is 13 residues long. The V end was cut by 3 bases, the J end by 1 base, with 10 bases between. The CDR3 nucleotides read TGCAGCGTTGAGGGATACAGTTCCTACGAGCAGTACTTC. Amino acids: CSVEGYSSYEQYF.

This clonotype has a count of ten or more. J is TRBJ2-7 and V is TRBV7-2; D is ambiguous. V was cut by 0 bases and J by 4 bases, with 10 bases left in between. The V gene's germline CDR1 is SGHTA and CDR2 FQGNSA. The CDR3 loop spans 14 amino acids. The CDR3 DNA reads as TGTGCCAGCAGCTTAGCGCTATTAGCATACGAGCAGTACTTC. Protein: CASSLALLAYEQYF.

This clonotype was observed many times. The chain has TRBV27 and TRBJ2-5; D may be TRBD2 (6 bases). Germline-derived CDR1 and CDR2 are MNHEY and SMNVEV (reference sequence). This CDR3 is built from 12 residues. V was clipped by 9 bases and J by 4 bases, with 12 bases between them. The CDR3 is CASWRVGETQYF. In DNA, the CDR3 is TGTGCCAGTTGGAGGGTCGGAGAGACCCAGTACTTC.

This clonotype was seen repeatedly, ten times or more. The gene calls are TRBV20-1 and TRBJ1-1, with TRBD1 matching over 7 bases. The junction had 13 bases not matched to a gene; V was cut back by 6 bases and J by 3 bases. CDR3 length equals 15 residues. Germline values: CDR1 DFQATT, CDR2 SNEGSKA (reference sequence). CDR3 in amino acids: CSATRPPQGHTEAFF. CDR3 DNA: TGCAGTGCCACCCGCCCACCACAGGGGCACACTGAAGCTTTCTTT.

The rearrangement links TRBV4-1 to TRBJ1-6, with 9 bases identical to TRBD1. The CDR3 extends over 17 amino acids. Trimming removed 1 base from V and 9 bases from J; junction bases left unmatched: 10. Looked up from germline, CDR1 is MGHRA and CDR2 is YSYEKL. The CDR3: CASSQGDRVVRGSPLHF. CDR3 bases: TGCGCCAGCAGCCAAGGGGACAGGGTAGTCCGAGGTTCACCCCTCCACTTT.

This clonotype was seen many times. The rearrangement links TRBV19 to TRBJ1-2; D may be TRBD1 (5 bases). Germline CDR1 is LNHDA and CDR2 is SQIVND (reference sequence). The CDR3 extends over 13 amino acids. V was pared by 0 bases and J by 8 bases, with 10 bases between. CDR3 protein: CASSIDRDAGYTF. CDR3 nucleotides: TGTGCCAGTAGTATAGACAGGGATGCGGGCTACACCTTC.

The chain couples TRBV6-1 to TRBJ1-1; D call uncertain. Germline V lookup: CDR1 MNHNS, CDR2 SASEGT. Trimming shortened V by 7 bases and J by 7 bases, and 13 bases separated the two germline ends. The CDR3 runs to 12 residues. The CDR3 protein is CASKGLAFEAFF. As DNA, the CDR3 is TGTGCCAGCAAAGGGTTGGCCTTTGAAGCTTTCTTT.

This clonotype was seen only a few times. The rearrangement joins TRBV12-3 or TRBV12-4 to TRBJ2-1; 9 bases map to TRBD2. After removal of 3 bases from V and 1 base from J, the junction contained 4 bases not matched to a gene. This CDR3 spans 16 amino acids. In DNA form, the CDR3 reads TGTGCCAGCAGTTTCTGGCGGGGGGGTTCCTACAATGAGCAGTTCTTC. As protein: CASSFWRGGSYNEQFF.

This clonotype was detected only a few times. CDR3 sequence: CATSVDGPSYNEQFF. CDR3 in DNA: TGTGCCACCAGTGTTGACGGCCCCTCCTACAATGAGCAGTTCTTC. V gene TRBV24-1 combines with J gene TRBJ2-1; no definite D call. Germline lookup yields CDR1 KGHDR and CDR2 SFDVKD. The V end was cut by 5 bases, the J end by 0 bases, with 10 bases between. The CDR3 loop spans 15 amino acids.

This clonotype was seen at least ten times. The chain recombines TRBV19 with TRBJ1-1, with a weak D call TRBD1 (5 bases). The CDR3 has 15 residues. The V gene's germline CDR1 is LNHDA and CDR2 SQIVND (reference sequence). V lost 5 bases, J lost 0 bases, and 13 bases lay in between. This CDR3 is CASSSSTEMNTEAFF. The DNA for the CDR3 is TGTGCCAGTAGTTCCTCGACAGAGATGAACACTGAAGCTTTCTTT.

This clonotype was seen ten or more times. The J gene is TRBJ1-1, the V gene TRBV12-3 or TRBV12-4, with D maybe TRBD1 (5 bases). The CDR3 extends over 13 amino acids. Trimming took 5 bases from V and 3 from J, leaving 10 bases between them. This chain's CDR3 is CASSPGWDTEAFF. CDR3 coding DNA: TGTGCCAGCAGTCCAGGGTGGGACACTGAAGCTTTCTTT.

This clonotype came up many times. The chain couples TRBV24-1 to TRBJ2-5, with TRBD2 identical over 16 bases. This CDR3 comprises 18 residues. Germline V gene sequence: CDR1 KGHDR, CDR2 SFDVKD. V was clipped by 4 bases and J by 0 bases; unmatched bases: 4. CDR3 amino acids: CATSDPGLAGGYQETQYF. CDR3 DNA: TGTGCCACCAGTGACCCGGGACTAGCGGGGGGGTACCAAGAGACCCAGTACTTC.

This clonotype was found many times. The chain recombines TRBV6-4 with TRBJ1-1; possibly TRBD1 for D (5 bases). Per the germline V gene, CDR1 is MRHNA and CDR2 is SNTAGT. V lost 0 bases, J lost 3 bases, and 14 bases lay in between. This CDR3 spans 16 amino acids. CDR3 DNA sequence: TGTGCCAGCAGTGACTCGAAGACAGCACATGACACTGAAGCTTTCTTT. It translates to CASSDSKTAHDTEAFF.

There are many counts of this clonotype. The chain recombines TRBV7-3 with TRBJ1-2, with no clear D. Trimming took off 3 bases at V and 4 bases at J, with 9 bases between the two ends. This CDR3 spans 13 amino acids. Germline V CDR1 and CDR2: SGHTA, FQGTGA. CDR3 region: CASSLTSPYGYTF. The CDR3 DNA sequence: TGTGCCAGCAGCTTGACCAGCCCCTATGGCTACACCTTC.